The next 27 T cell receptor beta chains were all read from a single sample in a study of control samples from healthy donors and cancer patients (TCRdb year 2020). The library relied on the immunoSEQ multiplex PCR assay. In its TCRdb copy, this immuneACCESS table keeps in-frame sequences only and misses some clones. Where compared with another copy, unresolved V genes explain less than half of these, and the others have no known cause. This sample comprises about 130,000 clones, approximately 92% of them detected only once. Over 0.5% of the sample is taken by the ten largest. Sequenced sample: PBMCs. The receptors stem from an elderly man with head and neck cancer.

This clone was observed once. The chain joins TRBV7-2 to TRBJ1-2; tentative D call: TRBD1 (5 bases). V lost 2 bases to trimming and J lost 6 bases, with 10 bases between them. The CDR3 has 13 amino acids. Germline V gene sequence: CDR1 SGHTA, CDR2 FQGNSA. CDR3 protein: CASSLRQLDGYTF. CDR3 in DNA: TGTGCCAGCAGCTTACGACAGCTTGATGGCTACACCTTC.

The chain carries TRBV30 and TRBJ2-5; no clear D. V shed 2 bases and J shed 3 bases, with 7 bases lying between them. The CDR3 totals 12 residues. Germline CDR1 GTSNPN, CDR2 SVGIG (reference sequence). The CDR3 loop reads CAWSLIEETQYF. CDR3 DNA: TGTGCCTGGAGTTTAATAGAAGAGACCCAGTACTTC.

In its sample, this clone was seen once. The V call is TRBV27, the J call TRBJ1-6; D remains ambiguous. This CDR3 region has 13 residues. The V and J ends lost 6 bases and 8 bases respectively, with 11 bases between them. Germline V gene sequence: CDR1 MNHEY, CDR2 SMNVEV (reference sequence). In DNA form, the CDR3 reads TGTGCCAGCAGCCCCGTGAGCGATTCACCCCTCCACTTT. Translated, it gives CASSPVSDSPLHF.

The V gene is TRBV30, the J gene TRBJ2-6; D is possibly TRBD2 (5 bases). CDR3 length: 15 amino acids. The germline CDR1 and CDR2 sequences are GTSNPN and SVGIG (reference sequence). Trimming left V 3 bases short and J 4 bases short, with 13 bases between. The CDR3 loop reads CAWRLGVSGANVLTF. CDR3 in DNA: TGTGCCTGGAGATTGGGAGTGTCCGGGGCCAACGTCCTGACTTTC.

The CDR3 is CASSLWDRESSGYTF. CDR3 sequence (DNA): TGTGCCAGCAGCTTGTGGGACAGGGAAAGTAGCGGCTACACCTTC. The chain couples TRBV5-8 to TRBJ1-2; 9 bases map to TRBD1. The ends lost 1 base at V and 8 bases at J; junction bases unmatched: 9. Germline loops: CDR1 SGHTS, CDR2 YDEGEE. The CDR3 runs to 15 residues. The entire variable domain, with the rest obtained from reference TRBV5-8 and TRBJ1-2, is as follows: EAGVTQSPTHLIKTRGQQATLRCSPISGHTSVYWYQQALGLGLQFLLWYDEGEERNRGNFPPRFSGRQFPNYSSELNVNALELEDSALYLCASSLWDRESSGYTFGSGTRLTVV.

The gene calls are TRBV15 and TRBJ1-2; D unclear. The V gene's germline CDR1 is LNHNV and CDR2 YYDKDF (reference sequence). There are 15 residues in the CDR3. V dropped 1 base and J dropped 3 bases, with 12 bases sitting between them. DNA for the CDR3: TGTGCCACCAGCAGAGCCCCCGGGCAGTACTATGGCTACACCTTC. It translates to CATSRAPGQYYGYTF.

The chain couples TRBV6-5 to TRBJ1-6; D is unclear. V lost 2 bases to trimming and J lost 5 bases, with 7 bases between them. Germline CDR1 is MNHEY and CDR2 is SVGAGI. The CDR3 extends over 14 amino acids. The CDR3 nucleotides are TGTGCCAGCAGTTACCGGCAGGATAATTCACCCCTCCACTTT. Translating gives CASSYRQDNSPLHF.

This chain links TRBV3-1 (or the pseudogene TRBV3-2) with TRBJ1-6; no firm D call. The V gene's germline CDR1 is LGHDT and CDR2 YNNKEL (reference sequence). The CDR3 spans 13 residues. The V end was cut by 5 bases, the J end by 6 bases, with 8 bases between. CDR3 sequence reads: CASSGGINSPLHF. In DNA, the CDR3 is TGTGCCAGCAGCGGAGGGATTAATTCACCCCTCCACTTT.

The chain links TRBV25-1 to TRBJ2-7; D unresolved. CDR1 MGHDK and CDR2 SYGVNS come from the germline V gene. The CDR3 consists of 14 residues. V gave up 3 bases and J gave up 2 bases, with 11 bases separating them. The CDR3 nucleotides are TGTGCCAGCAGTGAGCTCAAACCCCCCTACGAGCAGTACTTC. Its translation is CASSELKPPYEQYF.

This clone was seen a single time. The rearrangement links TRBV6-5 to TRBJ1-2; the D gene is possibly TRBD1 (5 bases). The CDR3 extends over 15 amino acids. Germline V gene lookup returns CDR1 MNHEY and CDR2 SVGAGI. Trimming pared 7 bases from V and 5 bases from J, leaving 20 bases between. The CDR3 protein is CASKTRDSARYGYTF. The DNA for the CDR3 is TGTGCCAGCAAAACGCGGGACTCGGCACGGTATGGCTACACCTTC.

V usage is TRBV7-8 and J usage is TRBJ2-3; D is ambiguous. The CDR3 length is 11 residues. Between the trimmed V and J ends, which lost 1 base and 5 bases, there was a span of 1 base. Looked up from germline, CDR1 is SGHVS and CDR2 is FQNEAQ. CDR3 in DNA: TGTGCCAGCAGCTTAGAAGATACGCAGTATTTT. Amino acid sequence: CASSLEDTQYF. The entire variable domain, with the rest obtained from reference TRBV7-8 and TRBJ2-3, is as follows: GAGVSQSPRYKVAKRGQDVALRCDPISGHVSLFWYQQALGQGPEFLTYFQNEAQLDKSGLPSDRFFAERPEGSVSTLKIQRTQQEDSAVYLCASSLEDTQYFGPGTRLTVL.

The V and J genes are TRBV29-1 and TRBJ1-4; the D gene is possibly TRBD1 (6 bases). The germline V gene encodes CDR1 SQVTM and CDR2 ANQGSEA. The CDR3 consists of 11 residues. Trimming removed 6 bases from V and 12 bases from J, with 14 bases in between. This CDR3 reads CSVTRGGELFF. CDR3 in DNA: TGCAGCGTAACCCGGGGGGGCGAACTGTTTTTT.

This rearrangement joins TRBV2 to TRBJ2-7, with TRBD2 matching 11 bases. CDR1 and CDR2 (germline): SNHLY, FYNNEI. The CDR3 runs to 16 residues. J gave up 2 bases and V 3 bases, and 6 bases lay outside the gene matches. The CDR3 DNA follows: TGTGCCAGCAGTGATACTATAGCGGGAGGGCCCTACGAGCAGTACTTC. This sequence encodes CASSDTIAGGPYEQYF.

The CDR3 nucleotides are TGTGCCAGCACCCCAGGTTATAATTCACCCCTCCACTTT. Its translation is CASTPGYNSPLHF. This chain connects TRBV27 to TRBJ1-6; D is undetermined. CDR1 is MNHEY, CDR2 SMNVEV, per germline (reference sequence). The CDR3 has 13 amino acids. Trimming removed 7 bases at V and 4 bases at J, with 8 bases between.

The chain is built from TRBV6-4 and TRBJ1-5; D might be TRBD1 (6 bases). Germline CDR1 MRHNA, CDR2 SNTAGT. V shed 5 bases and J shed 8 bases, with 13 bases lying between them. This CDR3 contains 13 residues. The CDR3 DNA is TGTGCCAGCAGTTTTACAGGGAGGGAGCCCCAGCATTTT. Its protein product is CASSFTGREPQHF.

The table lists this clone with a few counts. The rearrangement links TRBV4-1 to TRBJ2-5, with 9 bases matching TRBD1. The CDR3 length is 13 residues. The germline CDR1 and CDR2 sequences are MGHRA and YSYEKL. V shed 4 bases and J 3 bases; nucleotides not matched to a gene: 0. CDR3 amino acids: CASSRDREETQYF. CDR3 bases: TGCGCCAGCAGCCGGGACAGGGAAGAGACCCAGTACTTC.

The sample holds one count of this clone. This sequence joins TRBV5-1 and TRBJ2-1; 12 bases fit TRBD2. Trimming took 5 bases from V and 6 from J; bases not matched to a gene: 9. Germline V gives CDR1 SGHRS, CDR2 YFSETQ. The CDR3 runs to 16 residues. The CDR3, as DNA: TGCGCCAGCAGGCCTGCCCCTAGCGGGGGGGCCAATGAGCAGTTCTTC. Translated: CASRPAPSGGANEQFF.

Here the CDR3 DNA reads TGTGCCAGCAGCTATAAAGGACAGGAGACCCTAAAACTGTTTTTT. Translating it yields CASSYKGQETLKLFF. The chain combines TRBV6-5 with TRBJ1-4, with TRBD1 identical over 7 bases. This CDR3 is built from 15 residues. The J segment lost 10 bases and the V segment lost 6 bases, leaving 14 bases of the junction unmatched. The V gene's germline CDR1 is MNHEY and CDR2 SVGAGI.

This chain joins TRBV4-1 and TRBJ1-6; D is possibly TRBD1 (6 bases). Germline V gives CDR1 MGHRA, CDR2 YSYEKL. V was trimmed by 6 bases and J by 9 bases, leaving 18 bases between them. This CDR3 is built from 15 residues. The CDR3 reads CASRPTGTTTSPLHF. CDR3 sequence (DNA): TGCGCCAGCAGGCCTACTGGGACAACGACTTCACCCCTCCACTTT.

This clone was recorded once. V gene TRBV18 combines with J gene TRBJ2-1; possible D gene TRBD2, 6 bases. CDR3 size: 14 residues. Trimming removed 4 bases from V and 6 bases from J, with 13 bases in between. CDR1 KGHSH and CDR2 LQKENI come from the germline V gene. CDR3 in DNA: TGTGCCAGCTCACGTTCCGGGACTTCCAATGAGCAGTTCTTC. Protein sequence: CASSRSGTSNEQFF.

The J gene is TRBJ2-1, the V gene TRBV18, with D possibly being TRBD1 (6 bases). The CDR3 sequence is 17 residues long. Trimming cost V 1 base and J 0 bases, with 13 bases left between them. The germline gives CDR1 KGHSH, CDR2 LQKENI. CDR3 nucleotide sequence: TGTGCCAGCTCACCACGTCTGTCAGGGGACTCCTACAATGAGCAGTTCTTC. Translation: CASSPRLSGDSYNEQFF.

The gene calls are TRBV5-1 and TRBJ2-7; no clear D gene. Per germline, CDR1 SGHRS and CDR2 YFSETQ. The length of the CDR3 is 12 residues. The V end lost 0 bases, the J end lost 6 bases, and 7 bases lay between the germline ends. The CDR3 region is CASSLDGLEQYF. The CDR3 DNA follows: TGCGCCAGCAGCTTGGACGGGCTCGAGCAGTACTTC. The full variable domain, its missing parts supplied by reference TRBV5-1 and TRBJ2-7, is KAGVTQTPRYLIKTRGQQVTLSCSPISGHRSVSWYQQTPGQGLQFLFEYFSETQRNKGNFPGRFSGRQFSNSRSEMNVSTLELGDSALYLCASSLDGLEQYFGPGTRLTVT.

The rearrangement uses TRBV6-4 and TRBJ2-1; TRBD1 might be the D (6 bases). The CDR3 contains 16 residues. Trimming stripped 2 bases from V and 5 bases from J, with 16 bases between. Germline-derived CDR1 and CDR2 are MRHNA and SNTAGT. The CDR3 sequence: CASSDLGAPWNNEQFF. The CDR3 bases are TGTGCCAGCAGTGACCTGGGGGCACCTTGGAACAATGAGCAGTTCTTC.

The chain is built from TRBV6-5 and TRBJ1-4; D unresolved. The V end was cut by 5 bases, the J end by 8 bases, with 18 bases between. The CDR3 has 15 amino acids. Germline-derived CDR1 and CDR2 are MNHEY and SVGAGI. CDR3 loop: CASSPGPGRGEKLFF. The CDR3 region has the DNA TGTGCCAGCAGTCCTGGACCCGGACGAGGGGAAAAACTGTTTTTT.

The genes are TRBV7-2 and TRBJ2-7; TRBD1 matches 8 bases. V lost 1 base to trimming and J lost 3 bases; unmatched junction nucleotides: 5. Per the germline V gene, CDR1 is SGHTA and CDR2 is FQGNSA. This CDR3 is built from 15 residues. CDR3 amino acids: CASSLVRGQGYEQYF. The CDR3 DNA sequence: TGTGCCAGCAGCTTAGTACGCGGACAGGGCTACGAGCAGTACTTC.

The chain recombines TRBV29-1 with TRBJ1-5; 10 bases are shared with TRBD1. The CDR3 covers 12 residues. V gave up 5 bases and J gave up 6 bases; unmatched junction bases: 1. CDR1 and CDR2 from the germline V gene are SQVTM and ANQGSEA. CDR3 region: CSVWTGGQPQHF. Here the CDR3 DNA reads TGCAGCGTTTGGACAGGGGGTCAGCCCCAGCATTTT.

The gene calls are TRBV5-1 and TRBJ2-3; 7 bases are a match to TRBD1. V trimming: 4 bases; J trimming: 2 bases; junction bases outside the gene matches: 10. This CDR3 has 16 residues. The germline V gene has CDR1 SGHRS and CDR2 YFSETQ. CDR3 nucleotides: TGCGCCAGCAGCGCTGCCTCGGGACAGTTCACAGATACGCAGTATTTT. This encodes CASSAASGQFTDTQYF.